The 14 T cell receptor beta chains presented below share a single source sample, sequenced in a study of T cells in Graves' hyperthyroidism and ophthalmopathy. The investigators amplified TCR beta CDR3 regions from RNA transcripts. A set of HTBI primers served as the primers for a first-round RT-PCR of the TCR CDR3. Via MiXCR, TCRdb re-called the multiplex PCR reads, giving one row per CDR3 protein. The table shows almost 600,000 distinct CDR3 sequences, with 46% occurring only once. Sample: peripheral blood or thyroid tissue (not recorded which). The source of these receptors is a young woman with Graves' hyperthyroidism.

This clonotype was counted between two and nine times. V gene TRBV9 combines with J gene TRBJ2-2; 9 positions match TRBD2. CDR3 length: 15 amino acids. The germline CDR1 and CDR2 sequences are SGDLS and YYNGEE. Trimming took 2 bases from V and 6 from J; bases not matched to a gene: 5. In DNA, the CDR3 is TGTGCCAGCAGCGTTAGCGGGAGAATTTCCGGGGAGCTGTTTTTT. It yields the protein CASSVSGRISGELFF.

This sequence joins TRBV29-1 and TRBJ2-7, with TRBD1 matching 9 bases. Germline values: CDR1 SQVTM, CDR2 ANQGSEA. This CDR3 is 13 amino acids long. V lost 7 bases, J lost 6 bases, and 10 bases stayed unmatched. The CDR3 DNA follows: TGCAGCGCCGAGGACAGGGGCTCGTTCGAGCAGTACTTC. This codes for CSAEDRGSFEQYF.

The chain combines TRBV20-1 with TRBJ2-5; no clear D. With 2 bases removed from V and 4 bases from J, the gap between germline ends came to 17 bases. The germline CDR1 and CDR2 sequences are DFQATT and SNEGSKA (reference sequence). The CDR3 covers 15 residues. This CDR3 is CSARPISRARETQYF. In DNA, the CDR3 is TGCAGTGCTAGACCAATCAGCAGAGCTCGAGAGACCCAGTACTTC.

This clonotype has only a few counts. The chain recombines TRBV10-3 with TRBJ2-1; 10 nucleotides align to TRBD2. With V trimmed by 7 bases and J by 8 bases, 14 bases remained unmatched. The CDR3 has 16 amino acids. In germline, CDR1 is ENHRY, CDR2 SYGVKD. The CDR3 DNA reads as TGTGCCATCAATCCTAGCGGGAGTAAGGATTACGATGAGCAGTTCTTC. Translating gives CAINPSGSKDYDEQFF.

As to this clonotype: This may come from a read error, since a much larger clone is one base off. V usage is TRBV7-2 and J usage is TRBJ1-2; D is possibly TRBD1 (5 bases). The V gene lost 8 bases and the J gene lost 4 bases, with 17 bases spanning the gap. CDR1 and CDR2 from the germline V gene are SGHTA and FQGNSA. This CDR3 region has 14 residues. The CDR3 is CTSSRGTFGYGYTF. Here the CDR3 DNA reads TGTACCAGCTCACGAGGGACTTTCGGCTATGGCTACACCTTC.

Here the CDR3 DNA reads TGCAGCGTTAAGGAGCGGGAGAACACCGGGGAGCTGTTTTTT. It codes for CSVKERENTGELFF. V is TRBV29-1 and J is TRBJ2-2, with TRBD2 matching over 7 bases. The V gene's germline CDR1 is SQVTM and CDR2 ANQGSEA. Unmatched junction bases numbered 4, after V lost 5 bases and J lost 1 base. This CDR3 has 14 amino acids.

There are many counts of this clonotype. This chain joins TRBV5-1 and TRBJ2-7; no clear D. Trimming stripped 0 bases from V and 0 bases from J, with 13 bases between. The CDR3 spans 16 residues. Germline values: CDR1 SGHRS, CDR2 YFSETQ. CDR3 DNA sequence: TGCGCCAGCAGCTTGGCCAGTCGGAGCAGCTCCTACGAGCAGTACTTC. Protein sequence: CASSLASRSSSYEQYF.

The rearrangement joins TRBV27 to TRBJ1-2; no reliable D call. This CDR3 contains 16 residues. V was shortened by 5 bases and J by 7 bases, with 23 bases between the two germline ends. Germline CDR1 is MNHEY and CDR2 is SMNVEV (reference sequence). The CDR3 bases are TGTGCCAGCAGTCCAAGAAGACGGGGTTATTCATCTGGCTACACCTTC. Protein product: CASSPRRRGYSSGYTF.

Comment on this clonotype: At one end the junction does not follow the germline gene, possibly because of a read error. The V call is TRBV9, the J call TRBJ2-5; D tentatively fits TRBD1 or TRBD2 (5 bases each). This CDR3 is 15 amino acids long. Germline-derived CDR1 and CDR2 are SGDLS and YYNGEE. CDR3 in DNA: TGTGCCAGCAGCGTAGGGGACCTAGCTGGAGAGGCCCAGTACTTC. Translation: CASSVGDLAGEAQYF.

The chain joins TRBV2 to TRBJ2-7; D may be TRBD1 (5 bases). CDR3 length equals 12 residues. V shed 6 bases and J shed 4 bases, with 10 bases lying between them. Germline CDR1 and CDR2: SNHLY and FYNNEI. The CDR3, as DNA: TGTGCCAGCAGGAACCAGGGATACGAGCAGTACTTC. Residues: CASRNQGYEQYF.

J is TRBJ1-6 and V is TRBV7-2, with unresolved D. CDR1 is SGHTA and CDR2 is FQGNSA in the germline V gene. CDR3 size: 15 residues. V lost 0 bases and J lost 9, with 12 bases in between. CDR3 nucleotides: TGTGCCAGCAGCTTAGCTTGGGAGGGCGGTTCACCCCTCCACTTT. Translated, it gives CASSLAWEGGSPLHF.

This clonotype came up many times. This chain connects TRBV11-3 to TRBJ2-2, with D perhaps TRBD1 (6 bases). The V end was cut by 2 bases, the J end by 3 bases, with 7 bases between. This CDR3 region has 14 residues. Per the germline V gene, CDR1 is SGHNT and CDR2 is YENEEA. Here the CDR3 reads CASSLPGDTGELFF. The CDR3 DNA reads as TGTGCCAGCAGCTTACCAGGGGACACCGGGGAGCTGTTTTTT. The full variable domain, in which reference TRBV11-3 and TRBJ2-2 provide the parts outside the CDR3, is EAGVVQSPRYKIIEKKQPVAFWCNPISGHNTLYWYLQNLGQGPELLIRYENEEAVDDSQLPKDRFSAERLKGVDSTLKIQPAELGDSAVYLCASSLPGDTGELFFGEGSRLTVL.

This clonotype came up a few times. This chain links TRBV27 with TRBJ2-7; D is possibly TRBD1 or TRBD2 (7 bases each). The germline V gene has CDR1 MNHEY and CDR2 SMNVEV (reference sequence). V dropped 5 bases and J dropped 7 bases, with 18 bases sitting between them. The CDR3 extends over 14 amino acids. The CDR3 bases are TGTGCCAGCAGTACATGGGAGGGGGCGTCTGAGCAGTACTTC. Translating gives CASSTWEGASEQYF.

This clonotype was picked up many times. The chain is built from TRBV4-1 and TRBJ2-7, with 10 bases fitting TRBD2. Losses at the gene ends were 1 base for V and 4 bases for J; bases not matched to a gene: 7. Germline CDR1 reads MGHRA; CDR2 reads YSYEKL. The CDR3 spans 16 residues. The CDR3 spells CASSQVKRSGRYEQYF. The CDR3 nucleotides read TGCGCCAGCAGCCAAGTCAAACGTAGCGGGAGGTACGAGCAGTACTTC.